The next 7 T cell receptor beta chains were all read from a single sample in a study of preoperative IRX-2 immunotherapy in early breast cancer (dated by TCRdb to about 2019). The library was built by means of the immunoSEQ multiplex PCR assay. TCRdb took over this immuneACCESS table, retaining in-frame rearrangements with V and J assigned. Such tables are incomplete; in checked studies, under half of the missing clones stem from an unresolved V gene, and the remainder is unexplained. The sample table shows roughly 30,000 clones, and approximately 83% are seen once. The ten largest clones take up more than 3% of the sample. In light of the paper, this sample's treatment or condition label describes: preoperative locoregional IRX-2 cytokine immunotherapy. The specimen was collected from a patient treated with IRX-2 immunotherapy. The receptors here all came from a human donor with breast cancer.

The chain combines TRBV5-1 with TRBJ1-1; TRBD1 matches 8 bases. The germline V gene encodes CDR1 SGHRS and CDR2 YFSETQ. J was trimmed by 4 bases and V by 3 bases; bases with no gene match: 8. The CDR3 length is 15 residues. CDR3 DNA: TGCGCCAGCAGCTCCTCCGGACAGGGCAGCACTGAAGCTTTCTTT. It encodes CASSSSGQGSTEAFF.

The V gene is TRBV4-1, the J gene TRBJ1-2; D is uncertain. Germline-derived CDR1 and CDR2 are MGHRA and YSYEKL. The CDR3 is 15 residues long. The V end lost 1 base, the J end lost 5 bases, and 14 bases lay between the germline ends. The CDR3: CASSQGTHRLYGYTF. The CDR3 nucleotides read TGCGCCAGCAGCCAAGGAACCCACAGACTATATGGCTACACCTTC.

V usage is TRBV11-3 and J usage is TRBJ2-7, with 10 bases matching TRBD1. Losses at the gene ends were 5 bases for V and 5 bases for J; bases not matched to a gene: 6. The CDR3 is 14 amino acids. Per germline, CDR1 SGHNT and CDR2 YENEEA. The CDR3, as DNA: TGTGCCAGCAGCCCCGACAGGGGGCAAAACGAGCAGTACTTC. Protein sequence: CASSPDRGQNEQYF.

The chain uses TRBV6-8 and TRBJ1-2; tentative D call: TRBD1 (5 bases). Per the germline V gene, CDR1 is MNHGY and CDR2 is SAAAGT. The V and J ends lost 9 bases and 5 bases respectively, with 13 bases between them. CDR3 length: 12 amino acids. CDR3 nucleotides: TGTGCCAGTGCCGAAGGGGCGTATGGCTACACCTTC. Its protein is CASAEGAYGYTF.

This clone was counted a few times. The chain recombines TRBV19 with TRBJ2-6, with 8 bases that match TRBD1. Looked up from germline, CDR1 is LNHDA and CDR2 is SQIVND (reference sequence). V lost 5 bases to trimming and J lost 0 bases; unmatched junction nucleotides: 9. CDR3 length: 18 residues. CDR3 loop: CASSPFQGAFSGANVLTF. The DNA for the CDR3 is TGTGCCAGTAGTCCGTTCCAGGGGGCCTTCTCTGGGGCCAACGTCCTGACTTTC.

The chain joins TRBV5-1 to TRBJ2-1; D tentatively reads TRBD1 or TRBD2 (5 bases each). V gave up 0 bases and J gave up 7 bases, with 20 bases separating them. The germline V gene has CDR1 SGHRS and CDR2 YFSETQ. The CDR3 length is 17 residues. CDR3 amino acids: CASSLGGARRKGNEQFF. In DNA form, the CDR3 reads TGCGCCAGCAGCTTGGGAGGGGCTCGGAGGAAGGGGAATGAGCAGTTCTTC.

The chain couples TRBV30 to TRBJ1-1; D gene ambiguous. The CDR3 spans 13 residues. Germline V lookup: CDR1 GTSNPN, CDR2 SVGIG (reference sequence). The ends were cut back, 6 bases at V and 1 base at J, with 12 bases in the middle. The CDR3 coding sequence is TGTGCCTGTCGGGGAGGGCCGAACACTGAAGCTTTCTTT. Translation gives CACRGGPNTEAFF.